The source of this T cell receptor (beta chain) is a study of identical twins. In its sample, this clonotype was seen a few times. MiXCR, run by TCRdb on the 5' RACE reads, gives a single entry per CDR3 protein. The profile covers approximately 890,000 distinct CDR3 sequences, with approximately 13% appearing a single time and around 1.5% taken by the ten largest. The CDR3 loop spans 15 amino acids. V shed 0 bases and J 7 bases; nucleotides not matched to a gene: 5. Germline loops: CDR1 SQVTM, CDR2 ANQGSEA. This sample also appeared in a second study, on yellow fever vaccine responses in identical twins.

The origin of this receptor is a woman aged 18-30 years in good health. Sequenced sample: PBMCs. The V call is TRBV29-1, the J call TRBJ2-1, with TRBD2 matching 11 bases. The CDR3 DNA reads TGCAGCGTTGAAGATCTAGCGGGGGGATTGAATGAGCAGTTCTTC. Protein: CSVEDLAGGLNEQFF.